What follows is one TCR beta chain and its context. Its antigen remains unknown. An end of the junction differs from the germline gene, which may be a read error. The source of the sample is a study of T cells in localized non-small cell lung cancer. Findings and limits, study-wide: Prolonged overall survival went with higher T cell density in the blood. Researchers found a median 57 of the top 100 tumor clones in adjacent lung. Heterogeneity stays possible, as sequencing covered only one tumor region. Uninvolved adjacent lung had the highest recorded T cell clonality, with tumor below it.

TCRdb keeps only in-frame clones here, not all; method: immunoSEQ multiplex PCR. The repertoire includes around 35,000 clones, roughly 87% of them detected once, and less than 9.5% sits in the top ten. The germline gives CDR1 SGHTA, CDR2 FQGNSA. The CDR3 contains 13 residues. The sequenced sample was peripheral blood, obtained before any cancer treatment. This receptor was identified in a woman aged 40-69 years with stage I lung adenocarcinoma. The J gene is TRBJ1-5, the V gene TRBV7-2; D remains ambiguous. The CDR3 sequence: CASSLNWNQPQHF. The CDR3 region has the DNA TGTGCCAGCAGCTTGAACTGGAATCAACCCCAGCATTTT.